A single sample is the source of the 27 T cell receptor beta chains below, sequenced in a study of blood T cell repertoires in COVID-19. The assay was immunoSEQ multiplex PCR, and TCRdb's table has in-frame clones only and misses some. The table includes over 250,000 clones, about 87% detected once. Sequencing was carried out using PBMCs or T cells enriched from blood (not recorded which). The receptors shown here come from a woman aged 45-59 years who had recovered from COVID-19.

J is TRBJ2-4 and V is TRBV30; D might be TRBD1 (5 bases). This CDR3 is built from 14 residues. Deletions cut 3 bases from V and 4 bases from J, with 13 bases between. From germline, CDR1 is GTSNPN and CDR2 SVGIG (reference sequence). The DNA of the CDR3 is TGTGCCTGGAGCGTAGGGGCAGGGAAAAACATTCAGTACTTC. Residues: CAWSVGAGKNIQYF.

This chain links TRBV10-3 with TRBJ2-5; D possibly corresponds to TRBD1 (6 bases). In germline, CDR1 is ENHRY, CDR2 SYGVKD. Trimming pared 6 bases from V and 4 bases from J, leaving 12 bases between. This CDR3 spans 13 amino acids. The CDR3 loop reads CAISETGSETQYF. DNA of the CDR3: TGTGCCATCAGCGAAACAGGGTCAGAGACCCAGTACTTC.

The chain is built from TRBV5-6 and TRBJ2-3; 8 bases align to TRBD1. Germline values: CDR1 SGHDT, CDR2 YYEEEE. This CDR3 has 17 amino acids. Trimming took 5 bases from V and 4 from J; bases not matched to a gene: 15. The CDR3, as DNA: TGTGCCAGCAGTTACCGAACCAGGGGGCGAGTCGCAGATACGCAGTATTTT. It translates to CASSYRTRGRVADTQYF.

The rearrangement joins TRBV28 to TRBJ1-2; 9 nucleotides match TRBD1. The V and J ends lost 1 base and 8 bases, in that order; junction bases with no gene match: 8. The CDR3 length is 15 residues. Germline loops: CDR1 MDHEN, CDR2 SYDVKM. The CDR3 loop is CASSLYGGTGLGYTF. DNA of the CDR3: TGTGCCAGCAGTTTATATGGCGGGACAGGGCTCGGCTACACCTTC.

This clone was counted once. As DNA, the CDR3 is TGTGCCAGCAGCCCGGGACGGAGGGACTATGGCTACACCTTC. Translating gives CASSPGRRDYGYTF. The chain joins TRBV5-4 to TRBJ1-2; maybe TRBD1 (5 bases). Germline CDR1 reads SGHNT; CDR2 reads YYREEE (reference sequence). The V and J ends lost 4 bases and 3 bases respectively, with 13 bases between them. The CDR3 sequence is 14 residues long.

This clone was detected only a few times. This rearrangement joins TRBV11-3 to TRBJ2-7; TRBD2 matches 9 bases. The CDR3 consists of 14 residues. Germline loops: CDR1 SGHNT, CDR2 YENEEA. V shed 1 base and J 6 bases; nucleotides not matched to a gene: 4. The CDR3 spells CASSLGGRASEQYF. CDR3 bases: TGTGCCAGCAGCTTAGGCGGGAGGGCAAGCGAGCAGTACTTC.

The chain couples TRBV6-5 to TRBJ2-7; 9 bases agree with TRBD1. Per germline, CDR1 MNHEY and CDR2 SVGAGI. The junction had 8 bases not matched to a gene; V was cut back by 8 bases and J by 6 bases. This CDR3 spans 13 amino acids. As DNA, the CDR3 is TGTGCCAGCTGGGGACAGGGAAGGGCCGAGCAGTACTTC. This codes for CASWGQGRAEQYF.

The chain has TRBV9 and TRBJ2-2; D uncertain. Germline CDR1 and CDR2: SGDLS and YYNGEE. The V and J ends lost 4 bases and 1 base respectively, with 8 bases between them. The CDR3 runs to 14 residues. CDR3 in amino acids: CASSRNRNTGELFF. CDR3 DNA sequence: TGTGCCAGCAGCCGTAACAGGAACACCGGGGAGCTGTTTTTT.

This clone has just a few counts. The rearrangement links TRBV27 to TRBJ2-7, with 9 bases identical to TRBD2. V trimming: 2 bases; J trimming: 9 bases; junction bases outside the gene matches: 8. Germline V gene lookup returns CDR1 MNHEY and CDR2 SMNVEV (reference sequence). The length of the CDR3 is 14 residues. CDR3 sequence (DNA): TGTGCCAGCAGTTTAAGCGGGAGGACTCCCGGGCAGTACTTC. Amino acid sequence: CASSLSGRTPGQYF.

The chain uses TRBV7-2 and TRBJ2-7, with a weak D call TRBD2 (5 bases). CDR1 is SGHTA, CDR2 FQGNSA, per germline. This CDR3 has 15 residues. V was trimmed by 6 bases and J by 2 bases, leaving 17 bases between them. For the CDR3, the DNA is TGTGCCAGCAGTCAGCAACACGGGAACGCCTACGAGCAGTACTTC. Amino acid sequence: CASSQQHGNAYEQYF.

The CDR3 spells CASSQGDPHNEQFF. The CDR3 DNA sequence: TGTGCCAGCAGCCAAGGAGATCCGCACAATGAGCAGTTCTTC. The chain employs TRBV6-2 or TRBV6-3 and TRBJ2-1, with unresolved D. The CDR3 sequence is 14 residues long. The ends were cut back, 6 bases at V and 5 bases at J, with 14 bases in the middle. Germline loops: CDR1 MNHEY, CDR2 SVGEGT.

CDR3 amino acids: CASSYEYSNQPQHF. Written as DNA, the CDR3 is TGTGCCAGCAGTTATGAGTATAGCAATCAGCCCCAGCATTTT. The J gene is TRBJ1-5, the V gene TRBV27; D is unresolved. CDR1 is MNHEY, CDR2 SMNVEV, per germline (reference sequence). Trimming pared 4 bases from V and 0 bases from J, leaving 7 bases between. The CDR3 is 14 residues long.

The chain joins TRBV19 to TRBJ2-7; 11 bases fit TRBD2. The CDR3 sequence is 15 residues long. Germline loops: CDR1 LNHDA, CDR2 SQIVND (reference sequence). V lost 1 base, J lost 3 bases, and 2 bases stayed unmatched. CDR3 sequence (DNA): TGTGCCAGTAGTATAGGGACTAGCGGGTACTACGAGCAGTACTTC. Translated: CASSIGTSGYYEQYF.

The V call is TRBV9, the J call TRBJ2-1, with D perhaps matching TRBD2 (5 bases). Between the trimmed V and J ends, which lost 4 bases and 8 bases, there was a span of 19 bases. From germline, CDR1 is SGDLS and CDR2 YYNGEE. CDR3 size: 15 residues. CDR3 DNA: TGTGCCAGCAGCCCCCGAGCGGACTCTATAGATGAGCAGTTCTTC. It is translated as CASSPRADSIDEQFF.

The CDR3 DNA reads TGTGCCTGGAAAGGTCCGGGGGACTCCCAGCCCCAGCATTTT. This encodes CAWKGPGDSQPQHF. The V gene is TRBV30, the J gene TRBJ1-5; tentative D call: TRBD1 (5 bases). This CDR3 is built from 14 residues. Germline CDR1 GTSNPN, CDR2 SVGIG (reference sequence). V lost 4 bases and J lost 7, with 17 bases in between.

This chain links TRBV6-5 with TRBJ2-7, with D possibly being TRBD2 (5 bases). This CDR3 is built from 13 residues. The germline V and J ends were trimmed by 10 bases and 1 base, with 14 bases remaining between them. Germline CDR1 is MNHEY and CDR2 is SVGAGI. DNA of the CDR3: TGTGCCACCACCCAGGAGGTTTCCTACGAGCAGTACTTC. It codes for CATTQEVSYEQYF.

The V and J genes are TRBV19 and TRBJ2-1, with a possible D match to TRBD2 (5 bases). The CDR3 runs to 16 residues. Germline lookup yields CDR1 LNHDA and CDR2 SQIVND (reference sequence). V was pared by 5 bases and J by 0 bases, with 14 bases between. The CDR3 spells CASSPPQRSSYNEQFF. CDR3 bases: TGTGCCAGTAGTCCGCCCCAGCGGAGCTCCTACAATGAGCAGTTCTTC.

The J gene is TRBJ2-3, the V gene TRBV19; 7 nucleotides match TRBD2. This CDR3 is built from 16 residues. The germline V gene encodes CDR1 LNHDA and CDR2 SQIVND (reference sequence). The V gene end was trimmed by 4 bases and the J gene end by 2 bases; junction bases not matched to a gene: 9. This CDR3 reads CASSKRLAFITDTQYF. The CDR3 DNA reads as TGTGCCAGTAGTAAACGACTAGCTTTCATCACAGATACGCAGTATTTT.

The chain joins TRBV7-9 to TRBJ2-7; TRBD2 aligns across 7 bases. The ends lost 1 base at V and 6 bases at J; junction bases unmatched: 6. Germline V CDR1 and CDR2: SEHNR, FQNEAQ (reference sequence). The CDR3 consists of 14 residues. The CDR3 is CASSLGLAAVEQYF. In DNA, the CDR3 is TGTGCCAGCAGCTTAGGCCTAGCGGCGGTCGAGCAGTACTTC.

V is TRBV2 and J is TRBJ1-5, with a weak D call TRBD1 (6 bases). Germline loops: CDR1 SNHLY, CDR2 FYNNEI. The CDR3 has 11 amino acids. V lost 6 bases to trimming and J lost 9 bases, with 9 bases between them. As DNA, the CDR3 is TGTGCCAGCAGATTGACAGGGCCCCAGCATTTT. Protein sequence: CASRLTGPQHF.

The CDR3 sequence: CASSLGLENEQYF. In nucleotides, the CDR3 is TGCGCCAGCAGCTTGGGACTAGAAAACGAGCAGTACTTC. This rearrangement joins TRBV5-1 to TRBJ2-7; D is possibly TRBD2 (6 bases). Germline loops: CDR1 SGHRS, CDR2 YFSETQ. V shed 0 bases and J shed 5 bases, with 9 bases lying between them. The CDR3 has 13 amino acids.

The chain is built from TRBV28 and TRBJ2-7; TRBD1 agrees at 12 bases. The germline V gene encodes CDR1 MDHEN and CDR2 SYDVKM. Losses at the gene ends were 6 bases for V and 2 bases for J; bases not matched to a gene: 17. This CDR3 region has 19 residues. The CDR3 reads CASRGTGGIRGLSAYEQYF. DNA for the CDR3: TGTGCCAGCAGGGGGACAGGGGGCATAAGAGGGCTGAGCGCCTACGAGCAGTACTTC.

The V call is TRBV27, the J call TRBJ2-7; the match to TRBD1 covers 7 bases. The CDR3 length is 15 residues. The V gene end was trimmed by 6 bases and the J gene end by 7 bases; junction bases not matched to a gene: 15. The germline CDR1 and CDR2 sequences are MNHEY and SMNVEV (reference sequence). The DNA for the CDR3 is TGTGCCAGCAGACAAGGGGGCACGGGTCATGGGGAGCAGTACTTC. Protein product: CASRQGGTGHGEQYF.

The V call is TRBV20-1, the J call TRBJ1-1; no firm D call. Trimming cost V 1 base and J 10 bases, with 10 bases left between them. The germline gives CDR1 DFQATT, CDR2 SNEGSKA (reference sequence). The CDR3 is 11 amino acids. In DNA form, the CDR3 reads TGCAGTGCTAGAGGCGAGGCGGGAGCTTTCTTT. It is translated as CSARGEAGAFF.

This sequence joins TRBV7-8 and TRBJ1-6, with 8 positions matching TRBD1. V gave up 5 bases and J gave up 7 bases; unmatched junction bases: 10. In germline, CDR1 is SGHVS, CDR2 FQNEAQ. The CDR3 sequence is 16 residues long. This CDR3 reads CASSPGQGVKNSPLHF. CDR3 DNA: TGTGCCAGCAGCCCAGGACAGGGCGTAAAGAATTCACCCCTCCACTTT.

Worth noting for this clone: In the same sample, other DNA sequences code for this CDR3. The gene calls are TRBV19 and TRBJ1-1; D may be TRBD1 (5 bases). The CDR3 extends over 15 amino acids. Germline CDR1 and CDR2: LNHDA and SQIVND (reference sequence). Trimming took 3 bases from V and 1 from J, leaving 12 bases between them. CDR3 bases: TGTGCCAGTAGTATTTGGCCGGGGGAGAACACTGAAGCTTTCTTT. Amino acid sequence: CASSIWPGENTEAFF.

This clone has more than one count but fewer than ten. This chain uses TRBV7-8 with TRBJ2-2; perhaps TRBD2 as D (5 bases). The CDR3 sequence is 16 residues long. From germline, CDR1 is SGHVS and CDR2 FQNEAQ. V was trimmed by 6 bases and J by 4 bases, leaving 18 bases between them. CDR3 in amino acids: CASRSSRGSSTGELFF. DNA of the CDR3: TGTGCCAGCAGATCTTCCCGAGGGAGCAGCACCGGGGAGCTGTTTTTT. Complete variable domain (other parts from reference TRBV7-8 and TRBJ2-2): GAGVSQSPRYKVAKRGQDVALRCDPISGHVSLFWYQQALGQGPEFLTYFQNEAQLDKSGLPSDRFFAERPEGSVSTLKIQRTQQEDSAVYLCASRSSRGSSTGELFFGEGSRLTVL.